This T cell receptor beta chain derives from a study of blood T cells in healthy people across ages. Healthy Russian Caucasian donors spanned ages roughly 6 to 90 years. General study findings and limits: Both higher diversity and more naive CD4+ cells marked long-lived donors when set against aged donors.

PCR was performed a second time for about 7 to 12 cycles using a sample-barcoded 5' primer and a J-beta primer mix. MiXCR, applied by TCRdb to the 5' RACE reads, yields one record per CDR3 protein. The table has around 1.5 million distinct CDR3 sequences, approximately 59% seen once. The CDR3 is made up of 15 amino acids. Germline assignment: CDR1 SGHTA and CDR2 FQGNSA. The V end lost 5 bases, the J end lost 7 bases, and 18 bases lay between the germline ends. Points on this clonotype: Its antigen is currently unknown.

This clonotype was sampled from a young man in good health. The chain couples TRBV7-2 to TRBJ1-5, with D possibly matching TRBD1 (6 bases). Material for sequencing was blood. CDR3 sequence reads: CASSLIRGVKQPQHF. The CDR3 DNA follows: TGTGCCAGCAGCCTCATAAGGGGGGTGAAGCAGCCCCAGCATTTT.